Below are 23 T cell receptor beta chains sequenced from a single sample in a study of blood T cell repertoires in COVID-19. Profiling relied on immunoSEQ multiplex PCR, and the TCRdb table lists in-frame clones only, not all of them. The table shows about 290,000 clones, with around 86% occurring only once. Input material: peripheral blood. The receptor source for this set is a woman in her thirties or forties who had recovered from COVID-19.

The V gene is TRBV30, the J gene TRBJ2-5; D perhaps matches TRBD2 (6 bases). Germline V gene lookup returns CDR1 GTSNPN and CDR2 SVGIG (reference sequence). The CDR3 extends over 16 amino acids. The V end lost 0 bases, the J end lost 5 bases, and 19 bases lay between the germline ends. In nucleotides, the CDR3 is TGTGCCTGGAGTGTAAGTCTGACTAGTGTTGTCGAGACCCAGTACTTC. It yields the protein CAWSVSLTSVVETQYF.

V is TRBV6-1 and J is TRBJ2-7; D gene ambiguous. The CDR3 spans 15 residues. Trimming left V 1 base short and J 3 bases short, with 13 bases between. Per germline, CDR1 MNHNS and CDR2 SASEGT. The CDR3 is CASSEGPDHYYEQYF. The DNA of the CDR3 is TGTGCCAGCAGTGAAGGACCCGACCACTACTACGAGCAGTACTTC.

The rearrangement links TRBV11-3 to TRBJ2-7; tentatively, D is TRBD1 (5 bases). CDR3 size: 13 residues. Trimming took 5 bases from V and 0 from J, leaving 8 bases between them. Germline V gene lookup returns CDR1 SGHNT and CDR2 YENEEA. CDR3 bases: TGTGCCAGCAGCCCAGGGTCCTCCTACGAGCAGTACTTC. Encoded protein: CASSPGSSYEQYF.

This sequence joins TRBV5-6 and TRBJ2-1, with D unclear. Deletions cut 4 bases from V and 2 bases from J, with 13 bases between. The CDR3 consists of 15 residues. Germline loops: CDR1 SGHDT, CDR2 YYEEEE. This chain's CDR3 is CASSAEWATYNEQFF. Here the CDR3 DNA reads TGTGCCAGCAGCGCCGAATGGGCTACCTACAATGAGCAGTTCTTC. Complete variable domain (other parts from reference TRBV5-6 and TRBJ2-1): DAGVTQSPTHLIKTRGQQVTLRCSPKSGHDTVSWYQQALGQGPQFIFQYYEEEERQRGNFPDRFSGHQFPNYSSELNVNALLLGDSALYLCASSAEWATYNEQFFGPGTRLTVL.

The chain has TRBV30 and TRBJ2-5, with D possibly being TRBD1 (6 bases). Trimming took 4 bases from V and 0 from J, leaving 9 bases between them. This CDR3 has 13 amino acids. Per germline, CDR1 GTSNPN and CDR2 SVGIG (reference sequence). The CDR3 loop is CAWTRDNQETQYF. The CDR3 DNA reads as TGTGCCTGGACTAGGGACAACCAAGAGACCCAGTACTTC.

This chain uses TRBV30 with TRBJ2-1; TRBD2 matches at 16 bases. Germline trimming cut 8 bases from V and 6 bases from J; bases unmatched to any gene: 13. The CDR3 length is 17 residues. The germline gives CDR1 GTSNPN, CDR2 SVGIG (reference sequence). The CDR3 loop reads CAGRQGLAGGPGNEQFF. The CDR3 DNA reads TGTGCCGGAAGGCAGGGACTAGCGGGAGGGCCGGGCAATGAGCAGTTCTTC.

The CDR3 nucleotides read TGTGCCAGCAGTTCTCTTTACAATGAGCAGTTCTTC. Amino acid sequence: CASSSLYNEQFF. The gene calls are TRBV28 and TRBJ2-1, with unresolved D. This CDR3 comprises 12 residues. The germline gives CDR1 MDHEN, CDR2 SYDVKM. Trimming took 4 bases from V and 4 from J, leaving 5 bases between them.

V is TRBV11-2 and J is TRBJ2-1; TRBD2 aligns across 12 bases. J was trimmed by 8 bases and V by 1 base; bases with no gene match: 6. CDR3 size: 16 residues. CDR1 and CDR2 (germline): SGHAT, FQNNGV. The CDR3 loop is CASSLGTSGMMYEQFF. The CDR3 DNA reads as TGTGCCAGCAGCTTAGGGACTAGCGGGATGATGTATGAGCAGTTCTTC.

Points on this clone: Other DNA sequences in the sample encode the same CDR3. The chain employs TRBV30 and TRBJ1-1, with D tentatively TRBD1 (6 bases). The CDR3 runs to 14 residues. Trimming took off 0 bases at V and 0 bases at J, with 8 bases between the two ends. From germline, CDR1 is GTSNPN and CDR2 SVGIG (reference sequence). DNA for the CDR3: TGTGCCTGGAGTGTAACAGGGCTGAACACTGAAGCTTTCTTT. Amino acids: CAWSVTGLNTEAFF. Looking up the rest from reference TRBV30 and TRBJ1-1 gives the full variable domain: SQTIHQWPATLVQPVGSPLSLECTVEGTSNPNLYWYRQAAGRGLQLLFYSVGIGQISSEVPQNLSASRPQDRQFILSSKKLLLSDSGFYLCAWSVTGLNTEAFFGQGTRLTVV.

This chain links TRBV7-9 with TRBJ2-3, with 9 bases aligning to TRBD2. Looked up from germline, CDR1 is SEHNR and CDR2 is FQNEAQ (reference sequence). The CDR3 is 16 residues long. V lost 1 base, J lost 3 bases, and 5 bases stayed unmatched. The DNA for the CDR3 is TGTGCCAGCAGCTTAGTTGCGGGAGGGTCTACAGATACGCAGTATTTT. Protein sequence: CASSLVAGGSTDTQYF.

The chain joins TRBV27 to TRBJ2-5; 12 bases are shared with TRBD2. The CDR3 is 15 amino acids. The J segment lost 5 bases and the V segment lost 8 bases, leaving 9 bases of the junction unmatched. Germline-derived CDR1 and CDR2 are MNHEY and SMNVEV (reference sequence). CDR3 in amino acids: CASGRLAGVQETQYF. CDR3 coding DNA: TGTGCCAGCGGACGACTAGCGGGAGTTCAGGAGACCCAGTACTTC.

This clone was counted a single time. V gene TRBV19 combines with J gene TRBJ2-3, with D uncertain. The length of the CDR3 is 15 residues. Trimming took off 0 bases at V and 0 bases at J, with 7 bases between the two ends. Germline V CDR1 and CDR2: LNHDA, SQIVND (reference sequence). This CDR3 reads CASSIDRSSTDTQYF. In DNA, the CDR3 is TGTGCCAGTAGTATAGATCGTTCTAGCACAGATACGCAGTATTTT.

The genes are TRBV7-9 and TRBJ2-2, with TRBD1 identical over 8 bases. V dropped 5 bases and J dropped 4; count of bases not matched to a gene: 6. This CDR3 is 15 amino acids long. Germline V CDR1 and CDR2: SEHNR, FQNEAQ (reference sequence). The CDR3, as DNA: TGTGCCAGCAGCAATCAGGGGGCGCGCACCGGGGAGCTGTTTTTT. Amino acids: CASSNQGARTGELFF. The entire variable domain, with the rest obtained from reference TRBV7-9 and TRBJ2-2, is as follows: DTGVSQNPRHKITKRGQNVTFRCDPISEHNRLYWYRQTLGQGPEFLTYFQNEAQLEKSRLLSDRFSAERPKGSFSTLEIQRTEQGDSAMYLCASSNQGARTGELFFGEGSRLTVL.

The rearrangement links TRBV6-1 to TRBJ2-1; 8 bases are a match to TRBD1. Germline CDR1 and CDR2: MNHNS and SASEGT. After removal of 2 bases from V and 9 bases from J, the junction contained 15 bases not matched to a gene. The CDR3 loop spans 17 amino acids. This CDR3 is CASSESAGQGLWGEQFF. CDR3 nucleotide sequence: TGTGCCAGCAGTGAATCCGCCGGACAGGGCCTATGGGGTGAGCAGTTCTTC.

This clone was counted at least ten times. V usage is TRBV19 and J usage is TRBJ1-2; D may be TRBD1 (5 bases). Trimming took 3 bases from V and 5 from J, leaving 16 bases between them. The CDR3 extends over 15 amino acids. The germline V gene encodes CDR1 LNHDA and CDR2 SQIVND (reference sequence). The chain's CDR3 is CASSMSAREEYGYTF. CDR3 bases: TGTGCCAGTAGTATGTCTGCCAGGGAGGAGTATGGCTACACCTTC.

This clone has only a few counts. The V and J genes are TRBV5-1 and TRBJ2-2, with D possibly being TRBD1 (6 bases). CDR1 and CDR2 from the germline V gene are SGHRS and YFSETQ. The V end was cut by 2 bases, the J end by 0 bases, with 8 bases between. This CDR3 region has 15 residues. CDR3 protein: CASSFGQSNTGELFF. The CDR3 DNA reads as TGCGCCAGCAGCTTCGGACAGTCGAACACCGGGGAGCTGTTTTTT.

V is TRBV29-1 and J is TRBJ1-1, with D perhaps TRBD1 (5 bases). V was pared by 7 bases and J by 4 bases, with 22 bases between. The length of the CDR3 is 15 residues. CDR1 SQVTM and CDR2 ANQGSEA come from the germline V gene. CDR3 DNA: TGCAGCGCCAGAACCCCGGCAGGGCGGAGCACTGAAGCTTTCTTT. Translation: CSARTPAGRSTEAFF. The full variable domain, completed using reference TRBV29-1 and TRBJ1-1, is SAVISQKPSRDICQRGTSLTIQCQVDSQVTMMFWYRQQPGQSLTLIATANQGSEATYESGFVIDKFPISRPNLTFSTLTVSNMSPEDSSIYLCSARTPAGRSTEAFFGQGTRLTVV.

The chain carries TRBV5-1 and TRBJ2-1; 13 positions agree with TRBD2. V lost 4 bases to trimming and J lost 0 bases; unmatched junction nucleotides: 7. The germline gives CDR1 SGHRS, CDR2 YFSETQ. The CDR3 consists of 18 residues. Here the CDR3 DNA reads TGCGCCAGCAGCGTCGGGACTAGCGGGGCAAGCTCCTACAATGAGCAGTTCTTC. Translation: CASSVGTSGASSYNEQFF. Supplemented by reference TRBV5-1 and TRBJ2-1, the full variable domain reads KAGVTQTPRYLIKTRGQQVTLSCSPISGHRSVSWYQQTPGQGLQFLFEYFSETQRNKGNFPGRFSGRQFSNSRSEMNVSTLELGDSALYLCASSVGTSGASSYNEQFFGPGTRLTVL.

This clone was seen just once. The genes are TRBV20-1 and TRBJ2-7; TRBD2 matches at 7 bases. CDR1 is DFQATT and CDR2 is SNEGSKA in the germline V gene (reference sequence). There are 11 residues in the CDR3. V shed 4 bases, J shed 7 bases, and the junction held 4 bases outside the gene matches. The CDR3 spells CSAIWRGEQYF. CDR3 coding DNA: TGCAGTGCTATTTGGCGGGGGGAGCAGTACTTC.

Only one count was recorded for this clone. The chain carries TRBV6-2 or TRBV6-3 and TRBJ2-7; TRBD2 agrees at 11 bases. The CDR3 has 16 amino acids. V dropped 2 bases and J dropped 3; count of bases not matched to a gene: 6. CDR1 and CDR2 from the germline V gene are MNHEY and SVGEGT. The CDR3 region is CASSYTSGGSLYEQYF. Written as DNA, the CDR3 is TGTGCCAGCAGTTACACTAGCGGGGGCTCCCTCTACGAGCAGTACTTC.

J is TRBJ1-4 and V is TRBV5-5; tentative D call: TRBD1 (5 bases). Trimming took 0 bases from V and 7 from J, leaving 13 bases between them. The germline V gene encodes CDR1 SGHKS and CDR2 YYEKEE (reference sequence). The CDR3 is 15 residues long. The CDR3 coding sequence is TGTGCCAGCAGCTTGGTGGGCAGGGAGGCTGAAAAACTGTTTTTT. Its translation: CASSLVGREAEKLFF.

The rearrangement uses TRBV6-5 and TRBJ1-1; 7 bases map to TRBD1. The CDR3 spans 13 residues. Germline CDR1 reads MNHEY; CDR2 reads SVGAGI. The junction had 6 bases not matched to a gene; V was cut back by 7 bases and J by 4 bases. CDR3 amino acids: CASTVQGLTEAFF. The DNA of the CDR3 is TGTGCCAGCACCGTACAGGGGCTCACTGAAGCTTTCTTT.

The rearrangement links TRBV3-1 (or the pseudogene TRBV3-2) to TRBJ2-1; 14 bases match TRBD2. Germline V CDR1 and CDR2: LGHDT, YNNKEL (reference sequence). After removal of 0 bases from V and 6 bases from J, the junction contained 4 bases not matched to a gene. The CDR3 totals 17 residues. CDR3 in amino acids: CASSQEPGTSGSNEQFF. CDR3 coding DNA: TGTGCCAGCAGCCAAGAACCCGGGACTAGCGGGAGCAATGAGCAGTTCTTC.